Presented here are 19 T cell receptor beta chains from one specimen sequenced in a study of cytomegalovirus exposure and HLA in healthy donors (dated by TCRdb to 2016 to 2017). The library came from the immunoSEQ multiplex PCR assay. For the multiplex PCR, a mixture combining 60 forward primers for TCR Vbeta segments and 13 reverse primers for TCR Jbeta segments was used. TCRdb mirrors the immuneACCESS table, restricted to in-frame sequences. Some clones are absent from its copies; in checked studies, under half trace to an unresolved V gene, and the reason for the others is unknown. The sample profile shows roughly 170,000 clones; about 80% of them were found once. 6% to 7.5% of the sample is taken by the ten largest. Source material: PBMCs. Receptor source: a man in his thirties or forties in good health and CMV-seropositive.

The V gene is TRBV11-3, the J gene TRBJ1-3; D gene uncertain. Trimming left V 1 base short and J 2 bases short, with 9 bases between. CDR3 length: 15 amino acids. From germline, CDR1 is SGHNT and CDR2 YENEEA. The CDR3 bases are TGTGCCAGCAGCTTAGGTCGGGGTACTGGAAACACCATATATTTT. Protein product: CASSLGRGTGNTIYF.

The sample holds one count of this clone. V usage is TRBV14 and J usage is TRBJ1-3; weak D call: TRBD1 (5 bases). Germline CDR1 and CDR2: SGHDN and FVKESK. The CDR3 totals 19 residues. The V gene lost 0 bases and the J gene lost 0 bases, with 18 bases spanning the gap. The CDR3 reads CASSQDITVRDSSGNTIYF. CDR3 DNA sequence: TGTGCCAGCAGCCAAGATATTACTGTCCGGGACTCCTCTGGAAACACCATATATTTT.

CDR3 sequence (DNA): TGTGCCAGCTCACCACCGATCGAGCGGAGCACAGATACGCAGTATTTT. Its translation is CASSPPIERSTDTQYF. The chain joins TRBV18 to TRBJ2-3; D possibly corresponds to TRBD2 (5 bases). The CDR3 extends over 16 amino acids. Germline V CDR1 and CDR2: KGHSH, LQKENI. Trimming left V 0 bases short and J 0 bases short, with 10 bases between.

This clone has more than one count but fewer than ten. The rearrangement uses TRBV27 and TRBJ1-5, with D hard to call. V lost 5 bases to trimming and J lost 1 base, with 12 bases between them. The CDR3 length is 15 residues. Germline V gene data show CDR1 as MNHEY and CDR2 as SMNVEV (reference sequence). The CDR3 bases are TGTGCCAGCAGTCTACTGTACGGGAGCAATCAGCCCCAGCATTTT. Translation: CASSLLYGSNQPQHF.

The CDR3 sequence: CATRAGGAITEAFF. In nucleotides, the CDR3 is TGTGCCACCAGGGCGGGGGGCGCCATCACTGAAGCTTTCTTT. The V call is TRBV15, the J call TRBJ1-1; D is possibly TRBD1 (6 bases). CDR1 and CDR2 from the germline V gene are LNHNV and YYDKDF (reference sequence). Trimming removed 6 bases at V and 4 bases at J, with 15 bases between. This CDR3 spans 14 amino acids.

CDR3 sequence (DNA): TGTGCCAGCAGCTTAGTAATGAGCGGGGAGACCCAGTACTTC. It translates to CASSLVMSGETQYF. The chain is built from TRBV7-9 and TRBJ2-5; tentatively, D is TRBD2 (6 bases). The germline gives CDR1 SEHNR, CDR2 FQNEAQ (reference sequence). The V and J ends lost 1 base and 5 bases respectively, with 11 bases between them. This CDR3 contains 14 residues.

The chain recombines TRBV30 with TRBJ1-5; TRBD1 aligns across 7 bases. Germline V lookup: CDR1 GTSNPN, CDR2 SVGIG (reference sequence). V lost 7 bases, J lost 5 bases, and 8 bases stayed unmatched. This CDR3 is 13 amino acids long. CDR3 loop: CAYQQGVDQPQHF. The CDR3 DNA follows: TGTGCCTACCAGCAGGGGGTGGATCAGCCCCAGCATTTT.

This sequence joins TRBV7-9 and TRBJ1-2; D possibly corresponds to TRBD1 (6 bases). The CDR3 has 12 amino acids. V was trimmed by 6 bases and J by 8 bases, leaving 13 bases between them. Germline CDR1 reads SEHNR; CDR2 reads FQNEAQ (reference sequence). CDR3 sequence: CASSRQVEGYTF. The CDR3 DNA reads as TGTGCCAGCAGTCGACAGGTCGAGGGCTACACCTTC.

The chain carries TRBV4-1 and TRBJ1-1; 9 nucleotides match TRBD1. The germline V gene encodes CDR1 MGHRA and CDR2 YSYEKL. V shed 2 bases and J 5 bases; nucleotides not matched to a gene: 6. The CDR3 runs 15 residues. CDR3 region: CASSQQTGGWTEAFF. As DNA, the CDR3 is TGCGCCAGCAGCCAACAGACAGGGGGATGGACTGAAGCTTTCTTT.

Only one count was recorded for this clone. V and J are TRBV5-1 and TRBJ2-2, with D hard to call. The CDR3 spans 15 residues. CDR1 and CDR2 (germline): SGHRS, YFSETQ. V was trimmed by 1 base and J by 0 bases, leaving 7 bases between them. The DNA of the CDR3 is TGCGCCAGCAGCTTGTCACAGCCGAACACCGGGGAGCTGTTTTTT. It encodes CASSLSQPNTGELFF.

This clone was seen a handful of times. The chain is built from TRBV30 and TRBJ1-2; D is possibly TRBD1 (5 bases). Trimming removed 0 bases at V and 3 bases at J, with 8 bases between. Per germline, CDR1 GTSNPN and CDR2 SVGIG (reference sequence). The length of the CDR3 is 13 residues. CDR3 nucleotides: TGTGCCTGGAGTGTAGACAGTTACTATGGCTACACCTTC. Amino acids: CAWSVDSYYGYTF.

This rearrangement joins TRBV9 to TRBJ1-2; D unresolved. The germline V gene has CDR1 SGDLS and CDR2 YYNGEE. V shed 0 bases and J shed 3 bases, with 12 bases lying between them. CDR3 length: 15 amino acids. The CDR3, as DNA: TGTGCCAGCAGCGTAGTCCCGGGAGGTGACTATGGCTACACCTTC. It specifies CASSVVPGGDYGYTF.

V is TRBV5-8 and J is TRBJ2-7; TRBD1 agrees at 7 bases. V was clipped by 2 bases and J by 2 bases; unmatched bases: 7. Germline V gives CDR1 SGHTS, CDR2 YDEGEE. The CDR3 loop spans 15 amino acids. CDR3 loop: CASSFAGTAAYEQYF. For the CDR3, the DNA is TGTGCCAGCAGCTTTGCCGGGACAGCAGCCTACGAGCAGTACTTC.

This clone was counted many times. In DNA form, the CDR3 reads TGTGCCAGCAGCCAAGATGGGGCTAGCGGGTACAATGAGCAGTTCTTC. This translates into CASSQDGASGYNEQFF. The gene calls are TRBV4-2 and TRBJ2-1, with 8 positions matching TRBD2. The CDR3 extends over 16 amino acids. CDR1 and CDR2 from the germline V gene are LGHNA and YNFKEQ. The V and J ends lost 0 bases and 4 bases, in that order; junction bases with no gene match: 5.

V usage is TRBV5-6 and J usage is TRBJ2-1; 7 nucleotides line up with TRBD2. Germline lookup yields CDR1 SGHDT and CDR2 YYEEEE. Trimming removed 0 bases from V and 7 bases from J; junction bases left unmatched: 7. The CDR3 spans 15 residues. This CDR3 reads CASSLAAGARNEQFF. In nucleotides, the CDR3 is TGTGCCAGCAGCTTGGCGGCGGGAGCGAGGAATGAGCAGTTCTTC.

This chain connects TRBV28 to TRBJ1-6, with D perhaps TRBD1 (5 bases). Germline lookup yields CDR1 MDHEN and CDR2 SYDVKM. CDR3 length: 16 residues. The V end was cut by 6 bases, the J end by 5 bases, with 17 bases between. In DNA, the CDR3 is TGTGCCAGCAGAGATCAGGTGGGGCTCGATAATTCACCCCTCCACTTT. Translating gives CASRDQVGLDNSPLHF.

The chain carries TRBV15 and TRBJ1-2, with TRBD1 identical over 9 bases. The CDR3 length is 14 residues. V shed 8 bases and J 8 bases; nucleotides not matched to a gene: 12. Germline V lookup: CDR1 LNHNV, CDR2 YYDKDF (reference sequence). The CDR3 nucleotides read TGTGCCACCGGAGCCCGGGACAGGGCGGGGGGCTACACCTTC. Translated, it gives CATGARDRAGGYTF.

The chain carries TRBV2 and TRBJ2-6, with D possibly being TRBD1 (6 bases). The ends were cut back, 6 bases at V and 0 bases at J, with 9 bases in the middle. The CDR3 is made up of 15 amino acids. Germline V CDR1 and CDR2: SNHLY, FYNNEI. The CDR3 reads CASRTGPSGANVLTF. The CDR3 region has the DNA TGTGCCAGCAGGACAGGACCCTCTGGGGCCAACGTCCTGACTTTC.

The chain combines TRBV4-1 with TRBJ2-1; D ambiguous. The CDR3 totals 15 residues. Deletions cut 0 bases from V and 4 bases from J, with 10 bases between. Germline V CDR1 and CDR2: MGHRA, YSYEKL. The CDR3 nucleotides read TGCGCCAGCAGCCAAGAGGCCAGAGCGTACAATGAGCAGTTCTTC. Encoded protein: CASSQEARAYNEQFF.